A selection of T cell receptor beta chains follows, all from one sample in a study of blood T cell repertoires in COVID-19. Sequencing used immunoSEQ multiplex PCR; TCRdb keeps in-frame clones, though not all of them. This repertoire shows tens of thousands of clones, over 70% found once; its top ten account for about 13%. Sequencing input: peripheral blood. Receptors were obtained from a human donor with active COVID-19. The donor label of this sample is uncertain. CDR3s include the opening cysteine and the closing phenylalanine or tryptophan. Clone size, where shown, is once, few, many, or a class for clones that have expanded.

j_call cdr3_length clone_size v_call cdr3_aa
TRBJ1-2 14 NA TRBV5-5 CASSFSGQNHGYTF
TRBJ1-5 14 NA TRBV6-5 CASRPPGDYQPQHF
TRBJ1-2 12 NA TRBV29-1 CSVNRVDYGYTF
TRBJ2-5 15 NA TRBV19 CASSIPGTGRKTQYF
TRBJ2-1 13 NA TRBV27 CASSLLLGAGAFF
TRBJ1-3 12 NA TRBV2 CASNRAGNTIYF
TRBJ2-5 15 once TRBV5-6 CASSLLLAGVKTQYF
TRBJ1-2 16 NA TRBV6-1 CASSEAGRTGNYGYTF
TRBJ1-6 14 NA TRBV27 CASSYSSYNSPLHF
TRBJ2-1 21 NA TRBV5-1 CASSYASKRGAHTVSYNEQFF
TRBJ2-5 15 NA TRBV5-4 CASSLPQGIEETQYF
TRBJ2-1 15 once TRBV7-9 CASSPRTSGANEQFF
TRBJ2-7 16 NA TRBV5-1 CASSLGSGLVSYEQYF
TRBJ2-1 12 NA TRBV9 CASSVMGVEQFF